This T cell receptor (beta chain) stems from a study of OX40 agonist ivuxolimab in advanced cancers. The CDR3 sequence is 16 residues long. CDR1 is KGHSH and CDR2 is LQKENI in the germline V gene. V lost 3 bases, J lost 6 bases, and 7 bases stayed unmatched. Profiled with immunoSEQ multiplex PCR; TCRdb holds only in-frame clones, not every one. Here the sample spans about 57,000 clones, approximately 83% being singletons. Source: CD4+ or CD8+ T cells sorted from blood, taken in a trial of the OX40 agonist ivuxolimab. The TCR sequence derives from an adult with an advanced solid tumor such as melanoma, head and neck, liver or kidney cancer. The genes are TRBV18 and TRBJ2-1; 11 nucleotides match TRBD1. The DNA for the CDR3 is TGTGCCAGCTCACCCACAACCGGGACAGGGGGCAATGAGCAGTTCTTC. Translated: CASSPTTGTGGNEQFF.